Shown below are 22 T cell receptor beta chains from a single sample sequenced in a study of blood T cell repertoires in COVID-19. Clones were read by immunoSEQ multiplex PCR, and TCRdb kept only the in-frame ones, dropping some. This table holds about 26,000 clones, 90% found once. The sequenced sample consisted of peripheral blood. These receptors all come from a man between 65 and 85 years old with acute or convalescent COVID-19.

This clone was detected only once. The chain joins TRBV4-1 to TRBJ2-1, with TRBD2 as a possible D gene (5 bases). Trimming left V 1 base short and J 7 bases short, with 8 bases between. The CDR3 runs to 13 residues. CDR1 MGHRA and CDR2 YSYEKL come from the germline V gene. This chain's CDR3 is CASSQVRGNEQFF. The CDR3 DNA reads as TGCGCCAGCAGCCAAGTCCGCGGGAATGAGCAGTTCTTC.

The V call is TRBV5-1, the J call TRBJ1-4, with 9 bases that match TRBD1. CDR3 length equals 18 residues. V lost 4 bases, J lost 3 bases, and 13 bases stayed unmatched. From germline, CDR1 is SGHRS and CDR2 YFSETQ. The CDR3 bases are TGCGCCAGCAGCCGAACCCCCGGGACAGGGAACGCTAATGAAAAACTGTTTTTT. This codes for CASSRTPGTGNANEKLFF.

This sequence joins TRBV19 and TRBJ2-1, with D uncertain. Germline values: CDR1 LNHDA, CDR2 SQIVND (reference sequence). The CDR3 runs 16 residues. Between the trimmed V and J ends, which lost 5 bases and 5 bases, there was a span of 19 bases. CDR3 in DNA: TGTGCCAGTAGTCAGCTAGTTGCAACCGATCACAATGAGCAGTTCTTC. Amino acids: CASSQLVATDHNEQFF.

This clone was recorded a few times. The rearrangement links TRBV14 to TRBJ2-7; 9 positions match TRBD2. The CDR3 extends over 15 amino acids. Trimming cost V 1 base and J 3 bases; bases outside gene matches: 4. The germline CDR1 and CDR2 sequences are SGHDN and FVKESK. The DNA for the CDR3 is TGTGCCAGCAGCCAAGGCCTAGCGGGAATCTACGAGCAGTACTTC. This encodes CASSQGLAGIYEQYF.

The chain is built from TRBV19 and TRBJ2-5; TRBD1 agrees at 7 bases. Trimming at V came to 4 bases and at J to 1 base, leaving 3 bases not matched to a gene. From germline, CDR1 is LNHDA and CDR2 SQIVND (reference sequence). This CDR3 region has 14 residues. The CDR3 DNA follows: TGTGCCAGTAGTACAGGGGGTGGCCAAGAGACCCAGTACTTC. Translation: CASSTGGGQETQYF.

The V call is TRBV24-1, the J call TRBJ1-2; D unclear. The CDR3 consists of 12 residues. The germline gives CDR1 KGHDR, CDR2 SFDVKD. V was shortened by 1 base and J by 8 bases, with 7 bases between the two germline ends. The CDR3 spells CATSDLEGGYTF. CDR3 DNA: TGTGCCACCAGTGATTTAGAGGGAGGCTACACCTTC.

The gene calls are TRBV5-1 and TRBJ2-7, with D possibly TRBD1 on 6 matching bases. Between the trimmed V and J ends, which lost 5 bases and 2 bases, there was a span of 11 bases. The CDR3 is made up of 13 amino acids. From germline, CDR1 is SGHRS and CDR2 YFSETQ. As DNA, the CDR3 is TGCGCCAGCAGTCGGGACAATGCCTACGAGCAGTACTTC. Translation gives CASSRDNAYEQYF.

For the CDR3, the DNA is TGTGCCAGCAGGAGGACTAGCGGGGGGACAGATACGCAGTATTTT. Its translation: CASRRTSGGTDTQYF. The V and J genes are TRBV2 and TRBJ2-3, with 14 bases that match TRBD2. Germline values: CDR1 SNHLY, CDR2 FYNNEI. V lost 6 bases and J lost 3; bases outside the gene matches: 2. CDR3 length: 15 amino acids. Full variable domain (remainder filled in from reference TRBV2 and TRBJ2-3): EPEVTQTPSHQVTQMGQEVILRCVPISNHLYFYWYRQILGQKVEFLVSFYNNEISEKSEIFDDQFSVERPDGSNFTLKIRSTKLEDSAMYFCASRRTSGGTDTQYFGPGTRLTVL.

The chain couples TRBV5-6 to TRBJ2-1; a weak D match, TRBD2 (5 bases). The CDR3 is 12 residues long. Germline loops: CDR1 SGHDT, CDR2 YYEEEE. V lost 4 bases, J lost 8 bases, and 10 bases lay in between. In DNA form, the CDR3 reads TGTGCCAGCAGCCTACTAGTCTATGAGCAGTTCTTC. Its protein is CASSLLVYEQFF.

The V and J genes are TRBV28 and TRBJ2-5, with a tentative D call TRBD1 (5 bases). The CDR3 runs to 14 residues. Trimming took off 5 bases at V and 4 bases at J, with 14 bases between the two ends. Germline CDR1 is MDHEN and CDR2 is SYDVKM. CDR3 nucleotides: TGTGCCAGCAGTACCCCTATAGGGGCAGAGACCCAGTACTTC. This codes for CASSTPIGAETQYF.

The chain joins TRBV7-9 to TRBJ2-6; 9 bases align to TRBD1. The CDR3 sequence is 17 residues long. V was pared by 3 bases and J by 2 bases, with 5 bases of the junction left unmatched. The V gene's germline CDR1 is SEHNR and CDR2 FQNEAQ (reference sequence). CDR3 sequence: CASSFRTGDAGANVLTF. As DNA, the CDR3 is TGTGCCAGCAGCTTCCGGACAGGGGATGCTGGGGCCAACGTCCTGACTTTC.

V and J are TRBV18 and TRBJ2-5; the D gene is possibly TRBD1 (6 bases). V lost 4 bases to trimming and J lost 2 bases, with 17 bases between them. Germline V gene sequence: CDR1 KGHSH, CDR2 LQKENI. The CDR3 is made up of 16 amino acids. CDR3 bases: TGTGCCAGCTCACGGGTCGAGGGGGTTTCGCAAGAGACCCAGTACTTC. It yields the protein CASSRVEGVSQETQYF.

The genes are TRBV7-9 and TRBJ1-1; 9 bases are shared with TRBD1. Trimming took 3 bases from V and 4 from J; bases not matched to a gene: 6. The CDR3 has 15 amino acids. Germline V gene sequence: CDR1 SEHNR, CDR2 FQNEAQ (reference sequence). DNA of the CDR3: TGTGCCAGCAGCTTGGGACAGGGATGGCGCACTGAAGCTTTCTTT. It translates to CASSLGQGWRTEAFF.

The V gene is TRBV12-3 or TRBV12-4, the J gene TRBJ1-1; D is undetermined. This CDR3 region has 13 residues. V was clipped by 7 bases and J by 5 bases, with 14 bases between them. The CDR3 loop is CASTRRTGTEAFF. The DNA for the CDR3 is TGTGCCAGCACTAGACGGACGGGGACTGAAGCTTTCTTT.

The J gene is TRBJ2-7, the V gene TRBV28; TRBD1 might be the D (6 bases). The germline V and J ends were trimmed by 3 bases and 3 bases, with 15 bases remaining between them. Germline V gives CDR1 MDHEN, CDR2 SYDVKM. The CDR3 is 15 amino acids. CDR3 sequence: CASSFPTGQYYEQYF. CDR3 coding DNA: TGTGCCAGCAGTTTCCCTACCGGACAGTACTACGAGCAGTACTTC.

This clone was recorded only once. The CDR3 spells CASSEGALTTNEKLFF. CDR3 bases: TGCGCCAGCAGTGAGGGGGCACTTACAACTAATGAAAAACTGTTTTTT. The chain joins TRBV5-1 to TRBJ1-4; 7 bases agree with TRBD1. This CDR3 contains 16 residues. The J segment lost 0 bases and the V segment lost 5 bases, leaving 7 bases of the junction unmatched. Germline assignment: CDR1 SGHRS and CDR2 YFSETQ.

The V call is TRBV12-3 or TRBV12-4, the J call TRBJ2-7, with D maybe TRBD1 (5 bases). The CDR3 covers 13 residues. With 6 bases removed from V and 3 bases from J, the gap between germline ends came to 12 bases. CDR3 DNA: TGTGCCAGCAGCCTAGGCAGGGACTACGAGCAGTACTTC. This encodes CASSLGRDYEQYF.

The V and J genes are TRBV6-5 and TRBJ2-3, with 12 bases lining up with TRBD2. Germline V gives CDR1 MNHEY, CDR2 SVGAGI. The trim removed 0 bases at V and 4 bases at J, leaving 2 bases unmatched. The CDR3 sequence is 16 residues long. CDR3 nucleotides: TGTGCCAGCAGTTACTCACGACTAGCGGGAGCAGATACGCAGTATTTT. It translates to CASSYSRLAGADTQYF.

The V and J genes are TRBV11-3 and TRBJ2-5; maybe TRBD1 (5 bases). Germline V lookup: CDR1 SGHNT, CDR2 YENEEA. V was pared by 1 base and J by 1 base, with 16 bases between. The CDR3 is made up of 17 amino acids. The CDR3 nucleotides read TGTGCCAGCAGCTTAGGGACCCACCGGACACTCCAAGAGACCCAGTACTTC. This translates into CASSLGTHRTLQETQYF.

CDR3 nucleotide sequence: TGTGCCAGCAGTTTTGGAGGGGCGCAGAGCAATCAGCCCCAGCATTTT. This encodes CASSFGGAQSNQPQHF. The gene calls are TRBV27 and TRBJ1-5; D is perhaps TRBD1 (5 bases). The CDR3 totals 16 residues. Germline values: CDR1 MNHEY, CDR2 SMNVEV (reference sequence). Trimming removed 3 bases at V and 1 base at J, with 13 bases between.

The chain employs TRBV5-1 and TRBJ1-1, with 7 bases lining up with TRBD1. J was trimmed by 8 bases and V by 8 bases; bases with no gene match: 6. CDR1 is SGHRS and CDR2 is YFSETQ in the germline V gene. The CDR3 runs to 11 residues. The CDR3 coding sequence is TGCGCCAGTACAGGGGAACGAGAAGCTTTCTTT. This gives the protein CASTGEREAFF. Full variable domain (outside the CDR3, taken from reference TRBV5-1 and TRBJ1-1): KAGVTQTPRYLIKTRGQQVTLSCSPISGHRSVSWYQQTPGQGLQFLFEYFSETQRNKGNFPGRFSGRQFSNSRSEMNVSTLELGDSALYLCASTGEREAFFGQGTRLTVV.

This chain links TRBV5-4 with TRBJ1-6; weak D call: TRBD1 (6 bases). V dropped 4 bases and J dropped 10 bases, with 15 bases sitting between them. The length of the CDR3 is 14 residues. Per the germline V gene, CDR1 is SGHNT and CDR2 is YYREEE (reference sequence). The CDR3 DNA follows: TGTGCCAGCAGCATACAGGGTCGTGAGTCACCCCTCCACTTT. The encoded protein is CASSIQGRESPLHF. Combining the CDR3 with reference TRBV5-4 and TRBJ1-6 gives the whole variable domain ETGVTQSPTHLIKTRGQQVTLRCSSQSGHNTVSWYQQALGQGPQFIFQYYREEENGRGNFPPRFSGLQFPNYSSELNVNALELDDSALYLCASSIQGRESPLHFGNGTRLTVT.